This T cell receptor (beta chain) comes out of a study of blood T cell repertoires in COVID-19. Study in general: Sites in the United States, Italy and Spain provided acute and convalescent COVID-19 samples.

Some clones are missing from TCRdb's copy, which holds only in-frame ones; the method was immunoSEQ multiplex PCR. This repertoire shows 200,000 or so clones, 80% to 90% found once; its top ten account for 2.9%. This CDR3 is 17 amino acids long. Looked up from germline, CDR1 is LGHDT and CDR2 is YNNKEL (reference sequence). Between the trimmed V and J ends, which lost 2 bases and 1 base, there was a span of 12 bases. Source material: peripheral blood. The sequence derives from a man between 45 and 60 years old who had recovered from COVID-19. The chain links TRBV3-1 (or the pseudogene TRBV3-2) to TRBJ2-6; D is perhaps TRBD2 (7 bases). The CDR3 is CASSQRGGGSGANVLTF. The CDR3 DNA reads TGTGCCAGCAGCCAAAGGGGAGGGGGATCTGGGGCCAACGTCCTGACTTTC.